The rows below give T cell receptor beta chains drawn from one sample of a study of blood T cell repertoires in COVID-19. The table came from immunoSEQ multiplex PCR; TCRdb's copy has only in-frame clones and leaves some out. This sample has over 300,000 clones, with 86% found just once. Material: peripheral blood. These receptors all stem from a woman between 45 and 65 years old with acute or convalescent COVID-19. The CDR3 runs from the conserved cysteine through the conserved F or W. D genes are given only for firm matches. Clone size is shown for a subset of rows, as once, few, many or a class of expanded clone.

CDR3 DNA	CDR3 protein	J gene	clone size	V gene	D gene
TGTGCCAGCAGTTACTTGGGGCCCGGGGAGCTGTTTTTT	CASSYLGPGELFF	TRBJ2-2	-	TRBV6-5	-
TGCAGCGTTGAAACCGCGGGAGGGGTGAGGGATGAGCAGTTCTTC	CSVETAGGVRDEQFF	TRBJ2-1	-	TRBV29-1	TRBD2
TGTGCCAGCAGTTACAGGGGGCCCTCTGGCTACACCTTC	CASSYRGPSGYTF	TRBJ1-2	-	TRBV6-6	TRBD1
TGTGCCAGCAGTGGGGTAGCGGGAGCGGCAGATACGCAGTATTTT	CASSGVAGAADTQYF	TRBJ2-3	-	TRBV27	TRBD2
TGTGCCAGCAGAATTACTAGCGGTAACTACGAGCAGTACTTC	CASRITSGNYEQYF	TRBJ2-7	-	TRBV27	TRBD2
TGTGCCAGCAGCTTAGAACCAGCGCTTAACTATGGCTACACCTTC	CASSLEPALNYGYTF	TRBJ1-2	few	TRBV11-2	-
TGTGCCAGCAGCAACATAGGACAGGGGGCTTCGTTCTTC	CASSNIGQGASFF	TRBJ2-1	once	TRBV5-6	TRBD1
TGTGCCAGCAGGAGAGCCTCCTACGAGCAGTACTTC	CASRRASYEQYF	TRBJ2-7	-	TRBV2	-
TGTGCCAGCAGCGTAGATCTAGGGAGCTATGGCTACACCTTC	CASSVDLGSYGYTF	TRBJ1-2	-	TRBV9	-
TGTGCCAGCAGGCTAGGGACAGTAGAGGATGGCTACACCTTC	CASRLGTVEDGYTF	TRBJ1-2	-	TRBV7-9	TRBD1
TGTGCCAGCAGTTTGCAGGGGCCGTGGCATTTT	CASSLQGPWHF	TRBJ1-5	-	TRBV28	-
TGTGCCAGCAGCTTAGGGATTAGCGGGGTTGGCTACACCTTC	CASSLGISGVGYTF	TRBJ1-2	-	TRBV7-2	-
TGTGCCAGCTCATCCTCCCCGGAGGGCACCGGGGAGCTGTTTTTT	CASSSSPEGTGELFF	TRBJ2-2	-	TRBV18	-
TGTGCCAGCAGCTTATTTTACCGGGACACAAACTCCTACGAGCAGTACTTC	CASSLFYRDTNSYEQYF	TRBJ2-7	-	TRBV7-8	-
TGTGCCAGCAGCGAGACTAGCGCCGGGGGAGAGACCCAGTACTTC	CASSETSAGGETQYF	TRBJ2-5	-	TRBV5-6	TRBD2
TGTGCCAGCAGCTTACCAGGGAACTATGGCTACACCTTC	CASSLPGNYGYTF	TRBJ1-2	-	TRBV7-9	-
TGTGCCAGTAGTCCTAGGACAGGGAGTTCCTACGAGCAGTACTTC	CASSPRTGSSYEQYF	TRBJ2-7	-	TRBV19	TRBD1
TGTGCCAGCAGCGTAGCTTGGGCCCGGAGGGAGACCCAGTACTTC	CASSVAWARRETQYF	TRBJ2-5	-	TRBV9	-
TGTGCCAGTAGTATAGGAGGGACTAGCGGGAGAAGGGAGCAGTACTTC	CASSIGGTSGRREQYF	TRBJ2-7	-	TRBV19	TRBD2
TGTGCCAGCAGTGACCGGACAGCGGAGGGCTACACCTTC	CASSDRTAEGYTF	TRBJ1-2	-	TRBV6-2/TRBV6-3	-
TGTGCCACCAGCAGAGGACTTTACGAGCAGTACTTC	CATSRGLYEQYF	TRBJ2-7	-	TRBV15	-
TGTGCCATCAGTGAGTCCCCGACAGGGGGGCGAATCTCCGAGCAGTTCTTC	CAISESPTGGRISEQFF	TRBJ2-1	-	TRBV10-3	TRBD1
TGCAGCGGTCGACTAGCGGGAGGGTACTACAATGAGCAGTTCTTC	CSGRLAGGYYNEQFF	TRBJ2-1	-	TRBV29-1	TRBD2
TGTGCCAGCAGCCCGGGACAGGGTGGTGGCTACACCTTC	CASSPGQGGGYTF	TRBJ1-2	few	TRBV3-1/TRBV3-2	TRBD1
TGTGCCAGCAGCTTTCTAGCGGGCGCCTACGAGCAGTACTTC	CASSFLAGAYEQYF	TRBJ2-7	-	TRBV7-3	TRBD2
TGTGCCAGCAGCCGCGTCGCGAGGGTCGGTGGCTACACCTTC	CASSRVARVGGYTF	TRBJ1-2	once	TRBV6-5	-
TGTGCCAGCAATAGCGGGAGAGAAAGGGATGAGCAGTTCTTC	CASNSGRERDEQFF	TRBJ2-1	-	TRBV6-5	TRBD2
TGTGCCAGCTCACCGGTCCGACAGGGGGCTAGCTCCTACGAGCAGTACTTC	CASSPVRQGASSYEQYF	TRBJ2-7	-	TRBV18	TRBD1
TGTGCCAGCAGCCAGACGTCCGGGATTTACACCGGGGAGCTGTTTTTT	CASSQTSGIYTGELFF	TRBJ2-2	-	TRBV2	-
TGTGCCAGCAGTTACCTTTACGGACAAAACCAAGAGACCCAGTACTTC	CASSYLYGQNQETQYF	TRBJ2-5	-	TRBV28	-
TGTGCCAGCAGGAAACGGGGGGCCTCCTACAATGAGCAGTTCTTC	CASRKRGASYNEQFF	TRBJ2-1	-	TRBV28	-
TGTGCCACCAGCCCCCGTTCATTAGTTGGCTACACCTTC	CATSPRSLVGYTF	TRBJ1-2	-	TRBV15	-
TGTGCCAGCAGTCAGCGGAATCCCTACAATGAGCAGTTCTTC	CASSQRNPYNEQFF	TRBJ2-1	-	TRBV6-2/TRBV6-3	-
TGTGCCAGCAGCCAAGCTGGGACAGGCAATGGCTACACCTTC	CASSQAGTGNGYTF	TRBJ1-2	-	TRBV3-1/TRBV3-2	TRBD1
TGTGCCAGCAGCCGATGGGGGGGCTCGACTAATGAAAAACTGTTTTTT	CASSRWGGSTNEKLFF	TRBJ1-4	-	TRBV6-6	-
TGTGCCAGCAGCCAGCCTCGCTCCCGGGGGGGGCAGTCCTACGAGCAGTACTTC	CASSQPRSRGGQSYEQYF	TRBJ2-7	-	TRBV3-1/TRBV3-2	TRBD2
TGCGCCAGCAGCCTCGCGACAGGCCGTAATGAAAAACTGTTTTTT	CASSLATGRNEKLFF	TRBJ1-4	-	TRBV5-1	-
TGCGCCAGCAGCTTGCATGCTAGCAGGGGGGAGACCCAGTACTTC	CASSLHASRGETQYF	TRBJ2-5	once	TRBV5-1	TRBD1
TGCGCCAGCAGCTCGTATAGCGGGAGTATAGAGACCCAGTACTTC	CASSSYSGSIETQYF	TRBJ2-5	-	TRBV5-1	TRBD2
TGTGCCAGCAGTTACTCGGCAGGGGAAGAGACCCAGTACTTC	CASSYSAGEETQYF	TRBJ2-5	-	TRBV6-6	-
TGTGCCAGCAGCAAAGCGGAAGGACAGGGGGTTTCGTTAATGCGCTACACCTTC	CASSKAEGQGVSLMRYTF	TRBJ1-2	once	TRBV21-1	-
TGTGCCAGCAGCTCGTACGCCCGAGCCTACGAGCAGTACTTC	CASSSYARAYEQYF	TRBJ2-7	-	TRBV11-2	-
TGTGCCAGCAGGTCGGTTTATGGCTACACCTTC	CASRSVYGYTF	TRBJ1-2	few	TRBV3-1/TRBV3-2	-
TGCAGCGCACAGGGGGCGCGCACTGAAGCTTTCTTT	CSAQGARTEAFF	TRBJ1-1	-	TRBV29-1	TRBD1
TGTGCCACCAGTGATGATGTAGCGGAAATTAGCACAGATACGCAGTATTTT	CATSDDVAEISTDTQYF	TRBJ2-3	-	TRBV24-1	-